What follows describes a single TCR beta chain. Its specificity is not known. Profiled with immunoSEQ multiplex PCR; TCRdb holds only in-frame clones, not every one. Among over 400,000 clones listed, roughly nine tenths were seen once. From germline, CDR1 is SNHLY and CDR2 FYNNEI. Deletions cut 6 bases from V and 4 bases from J, with 12 bases between. This CDR3 is built from 13 residues. The data were obtained in a study of Ad26.COV2.S vaccination and SARS-CoV-2 variants. Whole-study context: Ad26.COV2.S given intramuscularly, once or twice 56 days apart. Findings and limits, study-wide: Researchers cautioned that TCR breadth and depth analyses may have underestimated total T cell responses. Ad26.COV2.S recipients had broader spike-specific TCRs (P = 0.0014).

The treatment was: roughly 20 received Ad26.COV2.S at low or high dose, single or two shots; roughly 5 received placebo; per-sample allocation not given. Samples came from day 63 after the first vaccine or placebo injection. The chain employs TRBV2 and TRBJ1-2, with TRBD1 as a possible D gene (5 bases). This receptor was taken from a person aged 18-65 years who received the Ad26.COV2.S COVID-19 vaccine or a placebo. The input for sequencing was peripheral blood, taken in a trial of Ad26.COV2.S vaccine versus placebo. The chain's CDR3 is CASREQVSYGYTF. As DNA, the CDR3 is TGTGCCAGCAGGGAACAGGTATCCTATGGCTACACCTTC.